These T cell receptor beta chains were read from a single sample in a study of T cells after yellow fever vaccination. In TCRdb, the 5' RACE reads were re-called with MiXCR into one record per CDR3 protein. The data show a few hundred thousand distinct CDR3 sequences, around 4% seen once. This specimen was PBMCs, taken on the day of the yellow fever booster vaccination. These receptors all stem from a man aged 18 to 29 who received the YFV17D yellow fever vaccine. The CDR3 runs from the conserved cysteine through the conserved F or W. Fields, in order: clone size, D gene, V gene, J gene, CDR3 protein, CDR3 DNA. The D gene is left open where the match is weak. A row's size may be missing; if present it is once, few, many or a size class.

size: -; D: TRBD1; V: TRBV23-1; J: TRBJ2-2; CDR3: CASSPPGGRSLTGELFF; DNA: TGCGCCAGCAGTCCCCCAGGGGGACGGAGCCTCACCGGGGAGCTGTTTTTT
size: few; D: TRBD1; V: TRBV15; J: TRBJ2-3; CDR3: CATGLNRGHADTQYF; DNA: TGTGCCACGGGCCTTAACAGGGGGCACGCAGATACGCAGTATTTT
size: many; D: TRBD1; V: TRBV5-1; J: TRBJ2-7; CDR3: CASSGTGAPYEQYF; DNA: TGCGCCAGCAGCGGGACAGGAGCCCCCTACGAGCAGTACTTC
size: few; D: TRBD1; V: TRBV29-1; J: TRBJ2-3; CDR3: CSVEGPDRVRTDTQYF; DNA: TGCAGCGTTGAAGGCCCGGACAGGGTCCGGACAGATACGCAGTATTTT
size: -; D: -; V: TRBV12-3/TRBV12-4; J: TRBJ2-5; CDR3: CASSSHRVTRQETQYF; DNA: TGTGCCAGCAGTTCACACAGGGTCACAAGGCAAGAGACCCAGTACTTC
size: many; D: -; V: TRBV6-1; J: TRBJ2-5; CDR3: CASSGGTGMETQYF; DNA: TGTGCCAGCAGTGGGGGCACAGGGATGGAGACCCAGTACTTC
size: many; D: -; V: TRBV10-3; J: TRBJ1-6; CDR3: CAISDDKGNSPLHF; DNA: TGTGCCATCAGTGATGATAAGGGGAATTCACCCCTCCACTTT
size: -; D: -; V: TRBV11-3; J: TRBJ2-7; CDR3: CASSSGFGAPEQYF; DNA: TGTGCCAGCAGCTCTGGGTTTGGGGCCCCCGAGCAGTACTTC
size: -; D: TRBD2; V: TRBV6-5; J: TRBJ2-5; CDR3: CASSLGLASIETQYF; DNA: TGTGCCAGCAGCCTCGGACTAGCCAGTATCGAGACCCAGTACTTC
size: few; D: -; V: TRBV12-3/TRBV12-4; J: TRBJ1-2; CDR3: CASSLNGYTF; DNA: TGTGCCAGCAGTTTAAATGGCTACACCTTC
size: -; D: -; V: TRBV7-2; J: TRBJ1-5; CDR3: CASSTWVNQPQHF; DNA: TGTGCCAGCAGTACTTGGGTCAATCAGCCCCAGCATTTT
size: many; D: -; V: TRBV29-1; J: TRBJ2-5; CDR3: CSVEDRGDQETQYF; DNA: TGCAGCGTTGAAGATCGGGGCGACCAAGAGACCCAGTACTTC
size: many; D: -; V: TRBV7-9; J: TRBJ2-4; CDR3: CASSARGGPLAKNIQYF; DNA: TGTGCCAGCAGCGCCCGAGGTGGGCCTCTAGCCAAAAACATTCAGTACTTC
size: many; D: TRBD2; V: TRBV20-1; J: TRBJ2-1; CDR3: CSAANSGGASEQFF; DNA: TGCAGTGCCGCAAATAGCGGGGGGGCCTCTGAGCAGTTCTTC
size: few; D: -; V: TRBV6-1; J: TRBJ2-5; CDR3: CASSDGARKETQYF; DNA: TGTGCCAGCAGTGATGGGGCGCGGAAAGAGACCCAGTACTTC
size: many; D: TRBD2; V: TRBV5-6; J: TRBJ2-1; CDR3: CASSLSLAGGTSYNEQFF; DNA: TGTGCCAGCAGCTTGAGCCTAGCGGGGGGCACCTCCTACAATGAGCAGTTCTTC
size: few; D: -; V: TRBV25-1; J: TRBJ1-6; CDR3: CASSDHGRDTLHF; DNA: TGTGCCAGCAGTGACCATGGGAGGGACACCCTCCACTTT
size: few; D: -; V: TRBV4-1; J: TRBJ2-2; CDR3: CASSQVLNANTGELFF; DNA: TGCGCCAGCAGCCAAGTATTAAACGCGAACACCGGGGAGCTGTTTTTT
size: -; D: -; V: TRBV12-5; J: TRBJ1-5; CDR3: CASGLVLRRINQPQHF; DNA: TGTGCTAGTGGTTTGGTACTCAGACGGATCAATCAGCCCCAGCATTTT
size: many; D: -; V: TRBV7-2; J: TRBJ2-2; CDR3: CASSLDSLAGGTGELFF; DNA: TGTGCCAGCAGCTTAGACTCGCTAGCAGGAGGCACCGGGGAGCTGTTTTTT
size: many; D: -; V: TRBV5-1; J: TRBJ1-2; CDR3: CASSFNSGRYNYGYTF; DNA: TGCGCCAGCAGCTTTAATTCGGGACGGTATAACTATGGCTACACCTTC
size: many; D: -; V: TRBV5-5; J: TRBJ1-2; CDR3: CASSGPGRSHNYGYTF; DNA: TGTGCCAGCAGCGGCCCCGGGAGGAGTCATAACTATGGCTACACCTTC
size: many; D: TRBD1; V: TRBV10-3; J: TRBJ1-4; CDR3: CAISGQGEEKLFF; DNA: TGTGCCATCAGCGGACAGGGAGAGGAAAAACTGTTTTTT
size: many; D: -; V: TRBV7-9; J: TRBJ1-5; CDR3: CASSFTDSNQPQHF; DNA: TGTGCCAGCAGCTTTACGGATAGCAATCAGCCCCAGCATTTT
size: many; D: -; V: TRBV20-1; J: TRBJ2-5; CDR3: CSGQGAAGETQYF; DNA: TGCAGTGGGCAAGGGGCGGCAGGGGAGACCCAGTACTTC
size: -; D: -; V: TRBV4-3; J: TRBJ2-2; CDR3: CASSPQQGTNTGELFF; DNA: TGCGCCAGCAGCCCCCAGCAGGGGACGAACACCGGGGAGCTGTTTTTT
size: many; D: -; V: TRBV4-3; J: TRBJ1-2; CDR3: CASSHEQGYYGYTF; DNA: TGCGCCAGCAGCCACGAACAGGGCTACTATGGCTACACCTTC
size: many; D: -; V: TRBV5-1; J: TRBJ2-5; CDR3: CASSFGFAFEETQYF; DNA: TGCGCCAGCAGCTTTGGGTTCGCGTTTGAGGAGACCCAGTACTTC
size: many; D: -; V: TRBV7-2; J: TRBJ2-3; CDR3: CASSLVGGPDTQYF; DNA: TGTGCCAGCAGCTTAGTCGGGGGCCCAGATACGCAGTATTTT
size: many; D: TRBD2; V: TRBV5-1; J: TRBJ2-5; CDR3: CASSWTGLVGETQYF; DNA: TGCGCCAGCAGCTGGACGGGACTAGTAGGCGAGACCCAGTACTTC
size: -; D: -; V: TRBV5-6; J: TRBJ2-5; CDR3: CASSWGVWETQYF; DNA: TGTGCCAGCAGCTGGGGGGTTTGGGAGACCCAGTACTTC
size: many; D: -; V: TRBV7-2; J: TRBJ2-5; CDR3: CASSLSLGALGETQYF; DNA: TGTGCCAGCAGCTTGTCGCTAGGGGCCCTAGGGGAGACCCAGTACTTC
size: few; D: TRBD1; V: TRBV3-1; J: TRBJ1-1; CDR3: CASSQDRNRGEAFF; DNA: TGTGCCAGCAGCCAAGATCGAAACAGGGGTGAAGCTTTCTTT
size: -; D: -; V: TRBV24-1; J: TRBJ1-2; CDR3: CATSDLITGYTF; DNA: TGTGCCACCAGTGATCTAATAACTGGCTACACCTTC
size: many; D: -; V: TRBV10-3; J: TRBJ1-1; CDR3: CAISERGRNTEAFF; DNA: TGTGCCATCAGTGAAAGGGGGAGGAACACTGAAGCTTTCTTT
size: -; D: -; V: TRBV20-1; J: TRBJ2-2; CDR3: CSAVGEMNTGELFF; DNA: TGCAGTGCCGTGGGCGAGATGAACACCGGGGAGCTGTTTTTT
size: few; D: -; V: TRBV18; J: TRBJ1-2; CDR3: CASSPRGQGVDGYTF; DNA: TGTGCCAGCTCACCACGCGGGCAGGGTGTGGATGGCTACACCTTC
size: many; D: -; V: TRBV12-3/TRBV12-4; J: TRBJ2-1; CDR3: CASRGQLSNFNEQFF; DNA: TGTGCCAGCAGAGGACAGCTTAGTAACTTCAATGAGCAGTTCTTC
size: few; D: -; V: TRBV25-1; J: TRBJ1-2; CDR3: CASSEYHPGAARFNYGYTF; DNA: TGTGCCAGCAGTGAATACCACCCCGGGGCGGCCCGCTTTAACTATGGCTACACCTTC
size: many; D: TRBD1; V: TRBV4-3; J: TRBJ2-7; CDR3: CASSHQTGGEYEQYF; DNA: TGCGCCAGCAGCCACCAGACAGGGGGCGAGTACGAGCAGTACTTC
size: many; D: -; V: TRBV5-1; J: TRBJ2-5; CDR3: CASSLVAYEETQYF; DNA: TGCGCCAGCAGCTTGGTGGCATACGAAGAGACCCAGTACTTC
size: -; D: -; V: TRBV20-1; J: TRBJ1-5; CDR3: CSASSNSNQPQHF; DNA: TGCAGTGCTAGCAGTAATAGCAATCAGCCCCAGCATTTT
size: many; D: TRBD1; V: TRBV4-3; J: TRBJ2-5; CDR3: CASQRGAGQGQETQYF; DNA: TGCGCCAGCCAAAGGGGGGCGGGACAGGGGCAAGAGACCCAGTACTTC
size: -; D: -; V: TRBV4-3; J: TRBJ1-4; CDR3: CASSQVGGSGTNEKLFF; DNA: TGCGCCAGCAGCCAAGTAGGGGGGTCTGGTACTAATGAAAAACTGTTTTTT
size: many; D: -; V: TRBV4-2; J: TRBJ2-5; CDR3: CASSQGSEEETQYF; DNA: TGTGCCAGCAGCCAAGGGTCTGAGGAAGAGACCCAGTACTTC